This record covers a single T cell receptor beta chain. The CDR3 has 14 residues. Per the germline V gene, CDR1 is MNHEY and CDR2 is SVGAGI. Trimming removed 8 bases from V and 0 bases from J, with 13 bases in between. The data were produced by immunoSEQ multiplex PCR, yet TCRdb's version contains in-frame clones alone and is incomplete. This sample has more than 150,000 clones; about 93% occur once, and the top ten carry approximately 0.64%. This sample was taken from a study of T cell responses to AZD1222 COVID-19 vaccine. The sequenced sample was peripheral blood, obtained on day 0 of AZD1222 vaccination. This chain uses TRBV6-5 with TRBJ1-2, with no clear D. This TCR was sampled from an adult in good health. In nucleotides, the CDR3 is TGTGCCAGCGAGGCCCTAGGCGCTAACTATGGCTACACCTTC. The encoded protein is CASEALGANYGYTF.